The 27 T cell receptor beta chains below come from one sample, sequenced in a study of cytomegalovirus exposure and HLA in healthy donors. The PCR contained 60 Vbeta and 13 Jbeta primers. TCRdb keeps only in-frame clones here, not all; method: immunoSEQ multiplex PCR. Of 70,000 to 100,000 clones detected, approximately 80% appear once; the ten largest clones hold 20% to 25%. The sample was PBMCs. The receptor set was obtained from a woman aged 45 to 65 in good health and CMV-seropositive.

The chain recombines TRBV29-1 with TRBJ1-1, with D perhaps TRBD1 (6 bases). Germline V gene data show CDR1 as SQVTM and CDR2 as ANQGSEA. The CDR3 is made up of 13 amino acids. The V end was cut by 3 bases, the J end by 4 bases, with 12 bases between. The CDR3 DNA is TGCAGCGTTGAGGCAGGGGAGGGCACTGAAGCTTTCTTT. Amino acids: CSVEAGEGTEAFF.

The chain carries TRBV5-1 and TRBJ2-1; TRBD2 matches at 10 bases. Germline CDR1 reads SGHRS; CDR2 reads YFSETQ. CDR3 length: 13 residues. V was clipped by 7 bases and J by 6 bases; unmatched bases: 4. The CDR3: CASAGLATNEQFF. The CDR3 region has the DNA TGCGCCAGCGCGGGACTAGCGACCAATGAGCAGTTCTTC.

The table lists this clone with a few counts. This chain links TRBV11-2 with TRBJ1-1; D is uncertain. The CDR3 is 13 residues long. V was trimmed by 0 bases and J by 7 bases, leaving 9 bases between them. CDR1 SGHAT and CDR2 FQNNGV come from the germline V gene. The DNA for the CDR3 is TGTGCCAGCAGCTTAGATCCGTTTAGTGAAGCTTTCTTT. It codes for CASSLDPFSEAFF.

This clone was detected only a few times. The V gene is TRBV5-6, the J gene TRBJ2-3; 16 nucleotides match TRBD2. J gave up 4 bases and V 3 bases, and 5 bases lay outside the gene matches. Germline CDR1 is SGHDT and CDR2 is YYEEEE. The CDR3 has 17 amino acids. Here the CDR3 reads CASSYGTSGGGPDTQYF. The CDR3 DNA is TGTGCCAGCAGCTATGGGACTAGCGGGGGGGGCCCAGATACGCAGTATTTT.

V usage is TRBV6-1 and J usage is TRBJ1-5; 9 bases are shared with TRBD1. Germline V CDR1 and CDR2: MNHNS, SASEGT. V was pared by 2 bases and J by 7 bases, with 15 bases of the junction left unmatched. The CDR3 sequence is 18 residues long. The CDR3 DNA is TGTGCCAGCAGTGAATTCGCCGGCGGGACAGGGCGGGGGCAGCCCCAGCATTTT. This sequence encodes CASSEFAGGTGRGQPQHF.

This clone was counted a single time. The rearrangement uses TRBV4-1 and TRBJ2-7; TRBD1 agrees at 11 bases. The trim removed 4 bases at V and 4 bases at J, leaving 0 bases unmatched. The germline CDR1 and CDR2 sequences are MGHRA and YSYEKL. CDR3 length: 13 residues. CDR3 DNA: TGCGCCAGCAGCCGGGACAGGGGGTACGAGCAGTACTTC. It codes for CASSRDRGYEQYF.

The V gene is TRBV9, the J gene TRBJ2-5; 8 bases match TRBD2. The CDR3 has 15 residues. After removal of 4 bases from V and 3 bases from J, the junction contained 8 bases not matched to a gene. Germline V gene lookup returns CDR1 SGDLS and CDR2 YYNGEE. In nucleotides, the CDR3 is TGTGCCAGCAGCCCCTCCGGGACTAGGGAAGAGACCCAGTACTTC. It is translated as CASSPSGTREETQYF.

This chain links TRBV5-1 with TRBJ2-2; 11 positions agree with TRBD1. V shed 9 bases, J shed 3 bases, and the junction held 7 bases outside the gene matches. This CDR3 has 15 amino acids. Germline V gene sequence: CDR1 SGHRS, CDR2 YFSETQ. CDR3 in DNA: TGCGCCACCACAGTGGGACAGGGGGACACCGGGGAGCTGTTTTTT. Residues: CATTVGQGDTGELFF. Together with reference TRBV5-1 and TRBJ2-2, the CDR3 gives the full variable domain: KAGVTQTPRYLIKTRGQQVTLSCSPISGHRSVSWYQQTPGQGLQFLFEYFSETQRNKGNFPGRFSGRQFSNSRSEMNVSTLELGDSALYLCATTVGQGDTGELFFGEGSRLTVL.

CDR3 amino acids: CASSTRGTLNTEAFF. The DNA of the CDR3 is TGTGCCAGCAGCACACGGGGGACCCTGAACACTGAAGCTTTCTTT. The chain is built from TRBV5-4 and TRBJ1-1; D is possibly TRBD1 (5 bases). The ends were cut back, 4 bases at V and 0 bases at J, with 13 bases in the middle. This CDR3 is built from 15 residues. Germline CDR1 and CDR2: SGHNT and YYREEE (reference sequence).

DNA for the CDR3: TGTGCCAGTAGTGGGAGGACAGGCGGGGAGACCCAGTACTTC. This codes for CASSGRTGGETQYF. The chain combines TRBV19 with TRBJ2-5; perhaps TRBD1 as D (7 bases). Germline CDR1 and CDR2: LNHDA and SQIVND (reference sequence). V was shortened by 5 bases and J by 5 bases, with 15 bases between the two germline ends. This CDR3 contains 14 residues.

The rearrangement uses TRBV7-2 and TRBJ2-2, with D perhaps matching TRBD2 (5 bases). The CDR3 is 16 residues long. V lost 7 bases, J lost 0 bases, and 15 bases lay in between. CDR1 and CDR2 (germline): SGHTA, FQGNSA. The CDR3 is CASTKRVAANTGELFF. The CDR3 DNA follows: TGTGCCAGCACCAAGAGGGTAGCCGCGAACACCGGGGAGCTGTTTTTT. The variable domain in full, with the rest retrieved from reference TRBV7-2 and TRBJ2-2, is GAGVSQSPSNKVTEKGKDVELRCDPISGHTALYWYRQSLGQGLEFLIYFQGNSAPDKSGLPSDRFSAERTGGSVSTLTIQRTQQEDSAVYLCASTKRVAANTGELFFGEGSRLTVL.

The rearrangement uses TRBV7-2 and TRBJ2-1, with D hard to call. The CDR3 has 12 residues. CDR1 and CDR2 from the germline V gene are SGHTA and FQGNSA. V gave up 4 bases and J gave up 2 bases, with 3 bases separating them. The CDR3 bases are TGTGCCAGCAGCTACACCTACAATGAGCAGTTCTTC. Translation gives CASSYTYNEQFF.

The chain uses TRBV5-4 and TRBJ1-1; D is uncertain. The germline gives CDR1 SGHNT, CDR2 YYREEE (reference sequence). V was cut by 1 base and J by 4 bases, with 8 bases left in between. CDR3 length equals 13 residues. The DNA of the CDR3 is TGTGCCAGCAGCTTGTTCGGCGGCACTGAAGCTTTCTTT. This translates into CASSLFGGTEAFF.

The chain combines TRBV2 with TRBJ2-3; TRBD1 matches 7 bases. The trim removed 6 bases at V and 0 bases at J, leaving 6 bases unmatched. Per germline, CDR1 SNHLY and CDR2 FYNNEI. The CDR3 spans 15 residues. CDR3 in amino acids: CASRSQGISTDTQYF. The CDR3 DNA follows: TGTGCCAGCAGATCACAGGGGATTAGCACAGATACGCAGTATTTT.

This clone was counted a single time. The rearrangement links TRBV18 to TRBJ1-1; 10 bases fit TRBD1. Per germline, CDR1 KGHSH and CDR2 LQKENI. The V segment lost 2 bases and the J segment 5 bases; nucleotides outside the gene matches: 8. The CDR3 is 16 amino acids. Here the CDR3 DNA reads TGTGCCAGCTCACCAACGAGACAGGGGGCGGGGACTGAAGCTTTCTTT. Encoded protein: CASSPTRQGAGTEAFF.

This chain joins TRBV7-9 and TRBJ2-1; TRBD1 agrees at 7 bases. Trimming cost V 8 bases and J 8 bases; bases outside gene matches: 12. This CDR3 comprises 14 residues. Germline V gene sequence: CDR1 SEHNR, CDR2 FQNEAQ (reference sequence). CDR3 region: CASHWGTESHEQFF. The CDR3 DNA follows: TGTGCCAGCCATTGGGGGACAGAGAGTCATGAGCAGTTCTTC.

The rearrangement uses TRBV10-2 and TRBJ2-1; 7 bases match TRBD1. This CDR3 spans 14 amino acids. CDR1 and CDR2 from the germline V gene are WSHSY and SAAADI. After removal of 8 bases from V and 8 bases from J, the junction contained 12 bases not matched to a gene. The CDR3 nucleotides are TGCGCCAGCGGACAGACAGGGAACGGAGATGAGCAGTTCTTC. As protein: CASGQTGNGDEQFF.

This clone has just a few counts. The V gene is TRBV5-4, the J gene TRBJ2-6, with 8 positions matching TRBD1. J gave up 0 bases and V 4 bases, and 6 bases lay outside the gene matches. The CDR3 has 17 residues. Germline assignment: CDR1 SGHNT and CDR2 YYREEE (reference sequence). The CDR3 nucleotides read TGTGCCAGCAGCCCGGGACAGGACCGCTCTGGGGCCAACGTCCTGACTTTC. Its translation is CASSPGQDRSGANVLTF.

The V and J genes are TRBV7-3 and TRBJ2-1, with 10 bases identical to TRBD2. The CDR3 is 15 residues long. Trimming took 5 bases from V and 4 from J; bases not matched to a gene: 5. The V gene's germline CDR1 is SGHTA and CDR2 FQGTGA. This chain's CDR3 is CASSETSGTYNEQFF. CDR3 DNA sequence: TGTGCCAGCAGCGAAACTAGCGGGACTTACAATGAGCAGTTCTTC.

The chain couples TRBV5-1 to TRBJ2-2; TRBD2 might be the D (5 bases). V lost 3 bases to trimming and J lost 7 bases, with 16 bases between them. The CDR3 contains 15 residues. Germline CDR1 reads SGHRS; CDR2 reads YFSETQ. CDR3 sequence (DNA): TGCGCCAGCAGCTCGGGATCGCCTTGGGGCGGGGAGCTGTTTTTT. Its protein is CASSSGSPWGGELFF.

This clone appeared a few times. The V and J genes are TRBV11-3 and TRBJ2-2, with 7 bases identical to TRBD1. Germline CDR1 is SGHNT and CDR2 is YENEEA. CDR3 length equals 16 residues. The trim removed 4 bases at V and 5 bases at J, leaving 10 bases unmatched. The CDR3 DNA is TGTGCCAGCAGCTCGCCGACAGGGTGGGGTACCGGGGAGCTGTTTTTT. Translation: CASSSPTGWGTGELFF.

This clone has more than one count but fewer than ten. The gene calls are TRBV5-5 and TRBJ1-4; tentative D call: TRBD1 (6 bases). V was trimmed by 3 bases and J by 6 bases, leaving 12 bases between them. The CDR3 totals 14 residues. CDR1 and CDR2 from the germline V gene are SGHKS and YYEKEE (reference sequence). DNA of the CDR3: TGTGCCAGCAGCTACGGACAGCTTTATGAAAAACTGTTTTTT. It specifies CASSYGQLYEKLFF.

The chain is built from TRBV27 and TRBJ2-1; possibly TRBD2 for D (6 bases). The CDR3 consists of 16 residues. CDR1 is MNHEY, CDR2 SMNVEV, per germline (reference sequence). V lost 3 bases to trimming and J lost 2 bases, with 14 bases between them. The CDR3 sequence: CASSLRRLGPYNEQFF. The CDR3 coding sequence is TGTGCCAGCAGTTTGCGTCGACTAGGGCCCTACAATGAGCAGTTCTTC.

The chain employs TRBV19 and TRBJ2-7, with D possibly TRBD2 on 6 matching bases. Germline V gene lookup returns CDR1 LNHDA and CDR2 SQIVND (reference sequence). V gave up 5 bases and J gave up 4 bases, with 21 bases separating them. CDR3 length equals 16 residues. CDR3 bases: TGTGCCAGTAGTCCGTCAACCGGGACTGCAGGATACGAGCAGTACTTC. It translates to CASSPSTGTAGYEQYF. The full variable domain, in which reference TRBV19 and TRBJ2-7 provide the parts outside the CDR3, is DGGITQSPKYLFRKEGQNVTLSCEQNLNHDAMYWYRQDPGQGLRLIYYSQIVNDFQKGDIAEGYSVSREKKESFPLTVTSAQKNPTAFYLCASSPSTGTAGYEQYFGPGTRLTVT.

The rearrangement uses TRBV15 and TRBJ1-1; D call uncertain. Germline V gives CDR1 LNHNV, CDR2 YYDKDF (reference sequence). This CDR3 contains 15 residues. The V gene lost 0 bases and the J gene lost 2 bases, with 10 bases spanning the gap. The CDR3 is CATSRDRGVNTEAFF. DNA for the CDR3: TGTGCCACCAGCAGAGATCGGGGTGTCAACACTGAAGCTTTCTTT.

About this clone itself: One junction end disagrees with the germline gene, perhaps due to a read error. The rearrangement uses TRBV7-9 and TRBJ1-2; TRBD1 is a possible D gene (5 bases). The CDR3 sequence is 13 residues long. Germline V gene lookup returns CDR1 SEHNR and CDR2 FQNEAQ (reference sequence). CDR3 sequence: CSSSLTEYEGYTF. For the CDR3, the DNA is TGTTCCAGCAGCTTGACAGAATACGAGGGCTACACCTTC. Combining the CDR3 with reference TRBV7-9 and TRBJ1-2 gives the whole variable domain DTGVSQNPRHKITKRGQNVTFRCDPISEHNRLYWYRQTLGQGPEFLTYFQNEAQLEKSRLLSDRFSAERPKGSFSTLEIQRTEQGDSAMYLCSSSLTEYEGYTFGSGTRLTVV.

The chain has TRBV28 and TRBJ2-3, with 14 nucleotides matching TRBD2. There are 17 residues in the CDR3. The V gene end was trimmed by 3 bases and the J gene end by 0 bases; junction bases not matched to a gene: 2. Germline values: CDR1 MDHEN, CDR2 SYDVKM. CDR3 protein: CASSFGLAGGSTDTQYF. The DNA of the CDR3 is TGTGCCAGCAGTTTCGGACTAGCGGGGGGAAGCACAGATACGCAGTATTTT.